This T cell receptor (beta chain) is from a study of blood T cell repertoires in COVID-19. Looking at the study overall: Whether acute or convalescent, the COVID-19 samples came from the United States, Italy and Spain. Sources were T cells, B-cell-depleted T cells, or PBMCs; the material itself was cDNA or gDNA.

Authors' data handling: By means of reference gene primer amplification, nucleated cell counts were estimated. The data were produced by immunoSEQ multiplex PCR, yet TCRdb's version contains in-frame clones alone and is incomplete. For V, J and clone size, that table is used; D and trimming come from the DNA. The repertoire consists of around 130,000 clones, with roughly 88% occurring once and the leading ten covering around 4%. The germline CDR1 and CDR2 sequences are WSHSY and SAAADI. The CDR3 has 14 amino acids. The germline V and J ends were trimmed by 0 bases and 8 bases, with 13 bases remaining between them.

The receptor's source is a man in his forties or fifties with acute or convalescent COVID-19. This chain joins TRBV10-2 and TRBJ1-2; tentative D call: TRBD1 (5 bases). Sequencing input: peripheral blood. This CDR3 is CASSESFGAPGYTF. CDR3 DNA sequence: TGCGCCAGCAGTGAGTCATTTGGGGCGCCGGGCTACACCTTC.